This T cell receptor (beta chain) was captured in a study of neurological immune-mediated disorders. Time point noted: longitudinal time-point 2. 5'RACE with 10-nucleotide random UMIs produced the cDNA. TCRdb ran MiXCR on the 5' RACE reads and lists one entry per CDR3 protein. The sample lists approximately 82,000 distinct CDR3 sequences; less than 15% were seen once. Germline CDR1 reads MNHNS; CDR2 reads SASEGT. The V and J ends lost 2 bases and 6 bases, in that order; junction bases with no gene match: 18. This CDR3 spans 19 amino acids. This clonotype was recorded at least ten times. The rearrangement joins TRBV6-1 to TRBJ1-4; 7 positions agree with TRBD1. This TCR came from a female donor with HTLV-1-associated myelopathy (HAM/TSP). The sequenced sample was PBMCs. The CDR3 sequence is CASSEWKGATVSAYEKLFF. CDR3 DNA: TGTGCCAGCAGTGAATGGAAGGGGGCGACGGTCAGCGCGTATGAAAAACTGTTTTTT.